The 6 T cell receptor beta chains listed next were all sequenced from one sample in a study of blood T cell repertoires in COVID-19. The table came from immunoSEQ multiplex PCR; TCRdb's copy has only in-frame clones and leaves some out. The sample has about 190,000 clones, roughly 82% seen once. The sample taken for sequencing was peripheral blood. The receptors here all came from a woman aged 30 to 39 with acute or convalescent COVID-19.

The genes are TRBV9 and TRBJ2-3; no clear D gene. The germline CDR1 and CDR2 sequences are SGDLS and YYNGEE. The CDR3 is made up of 12 amino acids. V was shortened by 0 bases and J by 8 bases, with 7 bases between the two germline ends. The CDR3: CASSVEPSTQYF. CDR3 nucleotide sequence: TGTGCCAGCAGCGTAGAGCCGAGTACGCAGTATTTT.

The CDR3 DNA is TGTGCCAGCAGCCAAGGGGCAGGGGTCGGCTACACCTTC. Its translation is CASSQGAGVGYTF. The chain couples TRBV14 to TRBJ1-2; maybe TRBD1 (6 bases). This CDR3 has 13 residues. The V end was cut by 1 base, the J end by 8 bases, with 11 bases between. From germline, CDR1 is SGHDN and CDR2 FVKESK.

This chain uses TRBV12-3 or TRBV12-4 with TRBJ2-2, with no clear D. V was cut by 7 bases and J by 1 base, with 7 bases left in between. The CDR3 runs to 13 residues. CDR3: CASTKKNTGELFF. In DNA form, the CDR3 reads TGTGCCAGCACTAAAAAGAACACCGGGGAGCTGTTTTTT.

The genes are TRBV4-3 and TRBJ2-1; the match to TRBD2 covers 9 bases. Per germline, CDR1 LGHNA and CDR2 YSLEER. The CDR3 is made up of 14 amino acids. V shed 5 bases and J 9 bases; nucleotides not matched to a gene: 8. Here the CDR3 DNA reads TGCGCCAGCAGCAAACTAGCGGGTCCCGTTGAGCAGTTCTTC. Its translation is CASSKLAGPVEQFF.

This clone was picked up one time. V is TRBV5-8 and J is TRBJ1-5; D perhaps matches TRBD1 (6 bases). Germline loops: CDR1 SGHTS, CDR2 YDEGEE. The V end lost 7 bases, the J end lost 4 bases, and 24 bases lay between the germline ends. This CDR3 has 17 residues. CDR3 residues: CASRPPGGQLRNQPQHF. The CDR3 DNA is TGTGCCAGCCGACCCCCCGGTGGACAGTTAAGGAATCAGCCCCAGCATTTT.

The rearrangement links TRBV29-1 to TRBJ2-3, with 8 bases aligning to TRBD2. V was clipped by 3 bases and J by 5 bases; unmatched bases: 10. The CDR3 consists of 15 residues. Germline V gene lookup returns CDR1 SQVTM and CDR2 ANQGSEA. The CDR3 sequence is CSVEYSGNYLDTQYF. Here the CDR3 DNA reads TGCAGCGTTGAGTATAGCGGGAATTATTTAGATACGCAGTATTTT.